One and the same sample provided the 12 T cell receptor beta chains below, sequenced in a study of blood T cell repertoires in COVID-19 (dated by TCRdb to about 2020). Library prep was done by the immunoSEQ multiplex PCR assay. Drawn from immuneACCESS, this table holds only the in-frame rearrangements with V and J called that TCRdb kept. Clones are partly lost; checked studies trace under half to an unresolved V gene and leave the rest unexplained. The table for this sample lists almost 55,000 clones; 90% of them were counted only once. The ten largest make up just under 8.5% of the sample. Input material: peripheral blood. Source of these receptors: a woman in her thirties or forties with active COVID-19.

The V and J genes are TRBV7-8 and TRBJ2-3; 10 nucleotides line up with TRBD2. This CDR3 is built from 17 residues. Per the germline V gene, CDR1 is SGHVS and CDR2 is FQNEAQ. The junction had 8 bases not matched to a gene; V was cut back by 2 bases and J by 3 bases. The CDR3 here is CASSLTLAGVGTDTQYF. For the CDR3, the DNA is TGTGCCAGCAGCTTAACCCTAGCGGGGGTAGGGACAGATACGCAGTATTTT.

CDR3 sequence reads: CASSRGTGQWPQHF. For the CDR3, the DNA is TGTGCCAGCAGCCGCGGGACAGGCCAATGGCCCCAGCATTTT. The chain links TRBV6-5 to TRBJ1-5; TRBD1 matches at 8 bases. Germline assignment: CDR1 MNHEY and CDR2 SVGAGI. Trimming removed 6 bases from V and 9 bases from J; junction bases left unmatched: 10. The CDR3 is 14 residues long.

With regard to this clone: Other DNA variants within this sample encode the same CDR3. The chain has TRBV9 and TRBJ2-5; 7 positions match TRBD1. V was clipped by 0 bases and J by 2 bases; unmatched bases: 4. In germline, CDR1 is SGDLS, CDR2 YYNGEE. There are 15 residues in the CDR3. The CDR3 DNA is TGTGCCAGCAGCGTAGGCCAGGGGGTTCAAGAGACCCAGTACTTC. Protein: CASSVGQGVQETQYF.

V and J are TRBV12-3 or TRBV12-4 and TRBJ2-5; unclear D gene. V was shortened by 1 base and J by 3 bases, with 3 bases between the two germline ends. The CDR3 is made up of 12 amino acids. The CDR3 nucleotides are TGTGCCAGCAGTTTAGTTAAAGAGACCCAGTACTTC. Translation gives CASSLVKETQYF.

A few counts support this clone. This chain connects TRBV5-1 to TRBJ1-3; D gene uncertain. The CDR3 length is 17 residues. V was cut by 3 bases and J by 0 bases, with 16 bases left in between. Germline V gives CDR1 SGHRS, CDR2 YFSETQ. The DNA of the CDR3 is TGCGCCAGCAGCTCTTCAGGTTTGGGCTACTCTGGAAACACCATATATTTT. Protein: CASSSSGLGYSGNTIYF.

The chain combines TRBV3-1 (or the pseudogene TRBV3-2) with TRBJ2-3, with TRBD2 identical over 10 bases. Germline CDR1 is LGHDT and CDR2 is YNNKEL (reference sequence). The CDR3 spans 20 residues. V dropped 0 bases and J dropped 5; count of bases not matched to a gene: 17. The chain's CDR3 is CASSQDWGAGGTIHKDTQYF. The CDR3 DNA reads as TGTGCCAGCAGCCAAGATTGGGGAGCGGGGGGGACCATCCACAAAGATACGCAGTATTTT.

The rearrangement joins TRBV5-1 to TRBJ1-2; weak D call: TRBD1 (5 bases). This CDR3 has 15 residues. The germline V gene encodes CDR1 SGHRS and CDR2 YFSETQ. Trimming stripped 0 bases from V and 1 base from J, with 10 bases between. The CDR3 is CASSLVQGLNYGYTF. Here the CDR3 DNA reads TGCGCCAGCAGCTTGGTCCAGGGCCTTAACTATGGCTACACCTTC.

The chain carries TRBV6-2 or TRBV6-3 and TRBJ2-7; 9 bases are a match to TRBD1. The length of the CDR3 is 13 residues. Losses at the gene ends were 6 bases for V and 6 bases for J; bases not matched to a gene: 6. Germline V CDR1 and CDR2: MNHEY, SVGEGT. This chain's CDR3 is CASSRDRVGEQYF. The CDR3 region has the DNA TGTGCCAGCAGCAGGGACAGGGTTGGCGAGCAGTACTTC.

This chain connects TRBV11-3 to TRBJ2-5; D remains unclear. The germline gives CDR1 SGHNT, CDR2 YENEEA. This CDR3 comprises 16 residues. The germline V and J ends were trimmed by 6 bases and 1 base, with 18 bases remaining between them. The CDR3 loop reads CASSKFSVSLQETQYF. CDR3 DNA sequence: TGTGCCAGCAGTAAATTTAGTGTGTCTCTCCAAGAGACCCAGTACTTC.

The rearrangement links TRBV29-1 to TRBJ2-2; D may be TRBD2 (6 bases). Between the trimmed V and J ends, which lost 6 bases and 0 bases, there was a span of 11 bases. The CDR3 covers 14 residues. Germline V gene lookup returns CDR1 SQVTM and CDR2 ANQGSEA. In nucleotides, the CDR3 is TGCAGCGTCCCGCGGGGTACGAACACCGGGGAGCTGTTTTTT. This sequence encodes CSVPRGTNTGELFF.

The chain uses TRBV5-1 and TRBJ2-5; possibly TRBD2 for D (6 bases). CDR3 length equals 16 residues. Germline V lookup: CDR1 SGHRS, CDR2 YFSETQ. V shed 0 bases and J shed 5 bases, with 17 bases lying between them. The CDR3 here is CASSLVAQVGGETQYF. For the CDR3, the DNA is TGCGCCAGCAGCTTGGTTGCGCAGGTTGGGGGGGAGACCCAGTACTTC.

About this clone itself: Distinct nucleotide sequences in the sample also encode this CDR3. V usage is TRBV19 and J usage is TRBJ1-1, with TRBD1 as a possible D gene (6 bases). The CDR3 extends over 14 amino acids. The V end was cut by 5 bases, the J end by 1 base, with 11 bases between. CDR1 is LNHDA and CDR2 is SQIVND in the germline V gene (reference sequence). The CDR3 here is CASSYGRGNTEAFF. The CDR3 DNA sequence: TGTGCCAGTAGTTACGGCAGGGGGAACACTGAAGCTTTCTTT.